Given below is one T cell receptor (beta chain) in context. This clonotype occurred a few times. Its antigen is not yet known. It has no much larger one-base neighbor in the sample; base qualities were not kept. Sequenced using an Illumina NovaSeq 6000. cDNA libraries for TCRalpha and TCRbeta were prepared by 5'RACE using constant-segment primers, with sample barcodes and unique molecular identifiers added. Trizol reagent was used to extract RNA from every sample. Library amplification was performed in two PCR steps, and a second sample barcode and Illumina TruSeq adapters were introduced in the second step. Sequencing of libraries was performed on an Illumina NovaSeq with 2 x 150 bp paired-end reads. The authors' pipeline ran thus. Demultiplexing of reads and collapsing into UMI-guided consensus sequences were performed with migec v1.2.7. Using mixcr v2.1.11, UMI consensuses were aligned to TRA and TRB V and J templates and then assembled into clonotypes. Expanded or contracted clonotypes were those called significant by both edgeR and NoisET, with noise models trained on biological replicates. For edgeR calls, a false discovery rate-adjusted p below 0.01 and a log2 fold-change threshold of 1 were applied. As an exploratory analysis of dynamics, max-normalized trajectories of the 1000 most abundant clonotypes were examined by PCA with hierarchical clustering. Separately sequenced CD4+ and CD8+ repertoires were used to assign a CD4 or CD8 phenotype to each responding clone. TCRdb trimmed the raw reads at Q25, called clones with MiXCR and kept productive beta chains. Each entry is one CDR3 protein sequence, shown with its most common DNA and genes. In this record, the V and J calls reflect TCRdb's handling and not the investigators' own analysis. Counted in this sample were roughly 320,000 distinct CDR3 sequences; 25% to 30% of them appeared once. The ten largest clones capture around an eighth of the sample.

V is pruned by 5 bases and J by 3 bases, leaving 7 bases of the junction without a gene match. Looking up the germline V gene (reference sequence) yields CDR1 LNHNV and CDR2 YYDKDF. Reading from cysteine to phenylalanine, the CDR3 counts 16 amino acids. The only DNA kept is the CDR3, 48 bases in frame from the first base. PBMCs were isolated by Ficoll-Paque density gradient centrifugation. This sample was included in a study of T-cell memory formation after mild COVID-19 (dated by TCRdb to about 2021). About the full investigation: Most TCR sequence clusters were specific to one of the two donors. T-cell clones expanding and contracting after mild COVID-19 in two donors were tracked by longitudinal TCRalpha and TCRbeta repertoire sequencing. The cohort comprised two young, previously healthy adult volunteers, one female and one male. Paper-wide results and their limitations: Only two mild cases were covered by the study, and larger cohorts that include severe cases with pre-infection samples were considered necessary. Contracting CD4+ clones were found mainly in CM and EM memory subsets, while CD8+ clones were enriched in EMRA. Some responding clones were found in pre-infection memory, which suggests that pre-existing cross-reactive memory T cells took part in the SARS-CoV-2 response. Whether the second-wave clones peaking on day 37 were SARS-CoV-2 specific was not confirmed. Clones that contracted from day 15 to 85 showed balanced CD4/CD8 phenotypes, whereas a second wave of clones that expanded from day 15 to 37 leaned towards CD4+.

This TCR was sampled from an adult woman who had mild COVID-19 (a few samples of this study predate the infection). The sample titles of this study are shuffled in the database, so cell type and time point are left out; the donor was told from shared clones. Sequenced input: PBMCs or a T cell subset sorted from them (not recorded which). The receptor chain draws on TRBV15 and TRBJ2-2; the central 9 bases match TRBD1. The DNA sequence is TGTGCCACCAGCTCCACAGGGGGCGACGACACCGGGGAGCTGTTTTTT. Translated, this is CATSSTGGDDTGELFF. Joined to the reference TRBV15 and TRBJ2-2 proteins, this CDR3 gives the full variable domain: DAMVIQNPRYQVTQFGKPVTLSCSQTLNHNVMYWYQQKSSQAPKLLFHYYDKDFNNEADTPDNFQSRRPNTSFCFLDIRSPGLGDTAMYLCATSSTGGDDTGELFFGEGSRLTVL.